A single sample gave rise to the 23 T cell receptor beta chains below, sequenced in a study of T cells after yellow fever vaccination. TCRdb recomputed calls from the 5' RACE reads with MiXCR, one row per CDR3 protein. The sample records around 340,000 distinct CDR3 sequences, about 12% being singletons. Material: CD4+ T cells sorted from PBMCs, obtained 15 days after the yellow fever booster vaccination. Source of these receptors: a man aged 18 to 30 who received the YFV17D yellow fever vaccine.

This clonotype was observed a handful of times. The chain employs TRBV6-5 and TRBJ2-3, with TRBD2 identical over 7 bases. V trimming: 6 bases; J trimming: 0 bases; junction bases outside the gene matches: 6. This CDR3 region has 15 residues. The V gene's germline CDR1 is MNHEY and CDR2 SVGAGI. DNA for the CDR3: TGTGCCAGCAGACCCGCGGGGGAGAGCACAGATACGCAGTATTTT. Translated, it gives CASRPAGESTDTQYF.

The CDR3 here is CSAATSGASTDTQYF. The DNA of the CDR3 is TGCAGTGCGGCGACTAGCGGGGCTAGCACAGATACGCAGTATTTT. J is TRBJ2-3 and V is TRBV20-1; 11 nucleotides match TRBD2. V was clipped by 6 bases and J by 0 bases; unmatched bases: 5. The CDR3 has 15 residues. CDR1 DFQATT and CDR2 SNEGSKA come from the germline V gene (reference sequence).

This clonotype was detected ten times or more. The chain employs TRBV3-1 and TRBJ2-5; TRBD2 aligns across 10 bases. The CDR3 loop spans 13 amino acids. The ends lost 3 bases at V and 5 bases at J; junction bases unmatched: 0. From germline, CDR1 is LGHDT and CDR2 YNNKEL (reference sequence). The CDR3 region has the DNA TGTGCCAGCAGCCAGGGACTAGCGGAGACCCAGTACTTC. The encoded protein is CASSQGLAETQYF.

This clonotype appeared a few times. The chain carries TRBV10-1 and TRBJ2-7, with 8 nucleotides matching TRBD2. With 0 bases clipped from V and 5 bases from J, the junction kept 9 bases outside the gene matches. The CDR3 is 16 amino acids. Per germline, CDR1 WNHNN and CDR2 SYGVQD (reference sequence). The CDR3 nucleotides are TGCGCCAGCAGTGAGTCTGCGGGACTAGGGTCCCACGAGCAGTACTTC. This gives the protein CASSESAGLGSHEQYF.

This clonotype was counted ten times or more. This chain links TRBV12-3 or TRBV12-4 with TRBJ2-3, with 10 bases aligning to TRBD2. The CDR3 is 15 amino acids. The V gene end was trimmed by 6 bases and the J gene end by 7 bases; junction bases not matched to a gene: 10. The CDR3 spells CASSYRSGGQNTQYF. Here the CDR3 DNA reads TGTGCCAGCAGCTATCGTAGCGGGGGGCAGAATACGCAGTATTTT.

This clonotype has just a few counts. This chain joins TRBV4-2 and TRBJ1-1; D gene unclear. Deletions cut 1 base from V and 6 bases from J, with 12 bases between. The V gene's germline CDR1 is LGHNA and CDR2 YNFKEQ. This CDR3 region has 14 residues. The CDR3 spells CASSQGVWAPEAFF. For the CDR3, the DNA is TGTGCCAGCAGCCAAGGAGTGTGGGCACCTGAAGCTTTCTTT.

CDR3 in amino acids: CSARGQTNYGYTF. The DNA of the CDR3 is TGCAGTGCTAGAGGCCAGACTAACTATGGCTACACCTTC. The chain carries TRBV20-1 and TRBJ1-2, with D uncertain. This CDR3 is built from 13 residues. Trimming stripped 1 base from V and 0 bases from J, with 6 bases between. CDR1 is DFQATT and CDR2 is SNEGSKA in the germline V gene (reference sequence).

This clonotype was counted between two and nine times. This chain connects TRBV9 to TRBJ2-3, with a tentative D call TRBD2 (7 bases). The CDR3 has 16 residues. The germline V gene encodes CDR1 SGDLS and CDR2 YYNGEE. Trimming removed 0 bases at V and 6 bases at J, with 17 bases between. CDR3 residues: CASSVAGGLPADTQYF. In DNA, the CDR3 is TGTGCCAGCAGCGTAGCCGGGGGGCTCCCAGCGGATACGCAGTATTTT.

CDR3 bases: TGTGCCAGCAGCTCCCCCGGACCGATTGAAAAACTGTTTTTT. Amino acids: CASSSPGPIEKLFF. The V call is TRBV5-5, the J call TRBJ1-4; unclear D gene. Germline V gene sequence: CDR1 SGHKS, CDR2 YYEKEE (reference sequence). Trimming left V 3 bases short and J 7 bases short, with 13 bases between. The CDR3 has 14 residues.

This clonotype was recorded at least ten times. The chain employs TRBV7-2 and TRBJ2-5, with D uncertain. V gave up 5 bases and J gave up 0 bases, with 10 bases separating them. Germline V gene data show CDR1 as SGHTA and CDR2 as FQGNSA. The CDR3 is 14 amino acids. CDR3 protein: CASSRETYQETQYF. The CDR3 DNA is TGTGCCAGCAGCCGAGAGACGTACCAAGAGACCCAGTACTTC. Based on the CDR3 plus reference TRBV7-2 and TRBJ2-5, the full variable domain is GAGVSQSPSNKVTEKGKDVELRCDPISGHTALYWYRQSLGQGLEFLIYFQGNSAPDKSGLPSDRFSAERTGGSVSTLTIQRTQQEDSAVYLCASSRETYQETQYFGPGTRLLVL.

This clonotype was seen only a few times. The rearrangement joins TRBV6-2 or TRBV6-3 to TRBJ2-1; a possible D gene is TRBD2 (5 bases). V shed 7 bases and J shed 5 bases, with 24 bases lying between them. Germline values: CDR1 MNHEY, CDR2 SVGEGT. This CDR3 spans 17 amino acids. CDR3 in amino acids: CASNPTADGIFHNEQFF. The CDR3 DNA reads as TGTGCCAGCAACCCTACAGCGGACGGAATATTCCACAATGAGCAGTTCTTC.

This clonotype was seen a handful of times. The rearrangement uses TRBV2 and TRBJ1-2; TRBD1 matches at 11 bases. Germline V CDR1 and CDR2: SNHLY, FYNNEI. This CDR3 has 13 residues. With 8 bases clipped from V and 8 bases from J, the junction kept 7 bases outside the gene matches. DNA for the CDR3: TGTGCCAGCGGAGGACAGGGGGCGAACGGCTACACCTTC. Its protein is CASGGQGANGYTF.

This clonotype was counted a few times. The chain employs TRBV6-5 and TRBJ2-7; D is unclear. Germline lookup yields CDR1 MNHEY and CDR2 SVGAGI. Trimming left V 4 bases short and J 3 bases short, with 10 bases between. The CDR3 is made up of 13 amino acids. Here the CDR3 DNA reads TGTGCCAGCAGTTTCGGACGGAACTACGAGCAGTACGTC. This codes for CASSFGRNYEQYV.

In its sample, this clonotype was seen a few times. The chain recombines TRBV6-6 with TRBJ1-1, with D hard to call. Germline values: CDR1 MNHNY, CDR2 SVGAGI (reference sequence). The V gene lost 6 bases and the J gene lost 1 base, with 12 bases spanning the gap. The CDR3 runs 14 residues. The CDR3 protein is CASRYHTANTEAFF. CDR3 nucleotides: TGTGCCAGCAGATACCATACAGCGAACACTGAAGCTTTCTTT.

This rearrangement joins TRBV7-8 to TRBJ1-2, with TRBD1 as a possible D gene (6 bases). CDR3 length: 13 amino acids. V lost 5 bases and J 6 bases, leaving 13 bases between the germline ends. CDR1 is SGHVS and CDR2 is FQNEAQ in the germline V gene. In DNA, the CDR3 is TGTGCCAGCAGCGTACAGGGAAATGATGGCTACACCTTC. It encodes CASSVQGNDGYTF.

The chain uses TRBV5-1 and TRBJ2-3, with D maybe TRBD2 (6 bases). The CDR3 extends over 14 amino acids. Germline lookup yields CDR1 SGHRS and CDR2 YFSETQ. Trimming removed 3 bases from V and 6 bases from J, with 14 bases in between. Written as DNA, the CDR3 is TGCGCCAGCAGCTGGGGGACTCCTAGGGATACGCAGTATTTT. Translation: CASSWGTPRDTQYF.

This clonotype was seen at least ten times. V gene TRBV4-1 combines with J gene TRBJ2-7; tentatively, D is TRBD1 (5 bases). V dropped 1 base and J dropped 5 bases, with 15 bases sitting between them. The CDR3 spans 15 residues. The V gene's germline CDR1 is MGHRA and CDR2 YSYEKL. The CDR3 here is CASSQGPGSMNEQYF. The CDR3 DNA sequence: TGCGCCAGCAGCCAAGGACCAGGGTCAATGAACGAGCAGTACTTC.

V and J are TRBV10-3 and TRBJ2-5, with D perhaps matching TRBD2 (5 bases). This CDR3 has 13 amino acids. CDR1 and CDR2 from the germline V gene are ENHRY and SYGVKD. V was clipped by 10 bases and J by 5 bases, with 17 bases between them. CDR3 sequence (DNA): TGTGCCACCCGGTCCGAGGGTACCGAGACCCAGTACTTC. This codes for CATRSEGTETQYF.

The CDR3 region is CSARDWTSGVTGELFF. CDR3 coding DNA: TGCAGTGCTAGAGATTGGACTAGCGGGGTGACCGGGGAGCTGTTTTTT. The chain links TRBV20-1 to TRBJ2-2; 12 bases align to TRBD2. Losses at the gene ends were 0 bases for V and 5 bases for J; bases not matched to a gene: 4. The CDR3 runs to 16 residues. Germline CDR1 and CDR2: DFQATT and SNEGSKA (reference sequence).

The chain uses TRBV27 and TRBJ1-6, with D perhaps matching TRBD1 (5 bases). Germline V gene lookup returns CDR1 MNHEY and CDR2 SMNVEV (reference sequence). Trimming stripped 1 base from V and 12 bases from J, with 10 bases between. The CDR3 consists of 13 residues. The CDR3 sequence is CASSLYMGGPLHF. DNA for the CDR3: TGTGCCAGCAGTTTATATATGGGGGGACCCCTCCACTTT.

This chain joins TRBV5-1 and TRBJ2-5; 8 bases fit TRBD1. With V trimmed by 4 bases and J by 5 bases, 7 bases remained unmatched. Per germline, CDR1 SGHRS and CDR2 YFSETQ. This CDR3 contains 14 residues. The CDR3 spells CASSLWQGAETQYF. The CDR3 DNA sequence: TGCGCCAGCAGCCTATGGCAGGGGGCCGAGACCCAGTACTTC.

This clonotype was detected only a few times. This chain joins TRBV2 and TRBJ1-4, with 9 bases identical to TRBD1. The V segment lost 5 bases and the J segment 7 bases; nucleotides outside the gene matches: 5. Germline V gene lookup returns CDR1 SNHLY and CDR2 FYNNEI. The CDR3 runs 14 residues. The DNA of the CDR3 is TGTGCCAGCAGTCAGGGACAGGGAGGTGAAAAACTGTTTTTT. Its protein product is CASSQGQGGEKLFF.

The chain recombines TRBV5-5 with TRBJ2-4, with D uncertain. Germline CDR1 reads SGHKS; CDR2 reads YYEKEE (reference sequence). V lost 5 bases and J 1 base, leaving 10 bases between the germline ends. This CDR3 is built from 14 residues. The CDR3 DNA reads as TGTGCCAGCAGAAAACTTAGTGCCAAAAACATTCAGTACTTC. As protein: CASRKLSAKNIQYF.